Listed here are 6 T cell receptor beta chains from one sample, sequenced in a study of memory CD4+ T cells and cytomegalovirus serostatus. The sort gate was single viable CD3+CD4+CD8-CD45RO+ cells for memory CD4+ T cells. TCRdb's copy holds only in-frame clones and misses some; the assay was immunoSEQ multiplex PCR. Among about 56,000 clones listed, 82% were seen once. Sequencing used memory CD4+ T cells from blood. The receptors here all came from an adult in good health and CMV-seronegative.

The chain links TRBV2 to TRBJ2-1, with 8 bases matching TRBD1. Germline CDR1 is SNHLY and CDR2 is FYNNEI. The CDR3 extends over 15 amino acids. V was pared by 6 bases and J by 7 bases, with 11 bases of the junction left unmatched. CDR3 sequence (DNA): TGTGCCAGCAGGCGACCCGGACAGGGACAGAATGAGCAGTTCTTC. This sequence encodes CASRRPGQGQNEQFF.

The genes are TRBV7-9 and TRBJ1-1; possible D gene TRBD1, 6 bases. CDR3 length equals 13 residues. Germline V gene data show CDR1 as SEHNR and CDR2 as FQNEAQ (reference sequence). The V end lost 5 bases, the J end lost 4 bases, and 11 bases lay between the germline ends. For the CDR3, the DNA is TGTGCCAGCAGCGCGAAGACAGGCACTGAAGCTTTCTTT. Its protein is CASSAKTGTEAFF.

The chain combines TRBV28 with TRBJ1-2, with D possibly TRBD1 on 5 matching bases. The CDR3 extends over 13 amino acids. V lost 6 bases, J lost 5 bases, and 13 bases lay in between. Germline CDR1 reads MDHEN; CDR2 reads SYDVKM. This CDR3 reads CASRDRDRYGYTF. CDR3 nucleotide sequence: TGTGCCAGCAGGGACCGGGACCGTTATGGCTACACCTTC.

This clone was recorded once. The rearrangement joins TRBV21-1 to TRBJ1-5; the table calls TRBD1, which could not be checked here. TRBV21-1 is marked as a pseudogene. The CDR3 is made up of 15 amino acids. CDR3 sequence: CASSKVCQGDQPQHF. The CDR3 region has the DNA TGTGCCAGCAGCAAAGTCTGCCAGGGGGATCAGCCCCAGCATTTT.

The chain has TRBV19 and TRBJ1-1, with a possible D match to TRBD1 (6 bases). This CDR3 is 14 amino acids long. CDR1 is LNHDA and CDR2 is SQIVND in the germline V gene (reference sequence). The V end was cut by 8 bases, the J end by 1 base, with 14 bases between. CDR3 region: CASSHREANTEAFF. For the CDR3, the DNA is TGTGCCAGTTCTCACAGGGAGGCGAACACTGAAGCTTTCTTT. Full variable domain (remainder filled in from reference TRBV19 and TRBJ1-1): DGGITQSPKYLFRKEGQNVTLSCEQNLNHDAMYWYRQDPGQGLRLIYYSQIVNDFQKGDIAEGYSVSREKKESFPLTVTSAQKNPTAFYLCASSHREANTEAFFGQGTRLTVV.

The rearrangement joins TRBV18 to TRBJ2-7; D is unclear. The germline gives CDR1 KGHSH, CDR2 LQKENI. This CDR3 comprises 13 residues. V was trimmed by 2 bases and J by 3 bases, leaving 8 bases between them. Here the CDR3 reads CASSPEEDYEQYF. DNA of the CDR3: TGTGCCAGCTCACCAGAAGAAGACTACGAGCAGTACTTC.